A single sample gave rise to the 17 T cell receptor beta chains below, sequenced in a study of blood T cell repertoires in COVID-19. TCRdb's copy holds only in-frame clones and misses some; the assay was immunoSEQ multiplex PCR. The sample lists some 200,000 clones, 80% to 90% occurring once. The sequenced sample was peripheral blood. These receptors all come from a woman between 50 and 59 years old with active or convalescent COVID-19.

The chain uses TRBV5-1 and TRBJ2-3, with a possible D match to TRBD2 (7 bases). CDR3 size: 15 residues. Between the trimmed V and J ends, which lost 6 bases and 5 bases, there was a span of 19 bases. The germline CDR1 and CDR2 sequences are SGHRS and YFSETQ. The CDR3 loop is CASTRGGARGDTQYF. DNA for the CDR3: TGCGCCAGCACCCGTGGGGGGGCGCGGGGAGATACGCAGTATTTT.

This chain uses TRBV5-1 with TRBJ1-3; D is undetermined. This CDR3 region has 13 residues. CDR1 and CDR2 (germline): SGHRS, YFSETQ. Trimming removed 0 bases from V and 8 bases from J, with 9 bases in between. The CDR3 protein is CASSLVGDHTIYF. In nucleotides, the CDR3 is TGCGCCAGCAGCTTGGTCGGGGATCACACCATATATTTT.

This clone has a single count. V is TRBV28 and J is TRBJ2-3; 7 nucleotides line up with TRBD2. CDR3 length: 15 amino acids. The trim removed 7 bases at V and 1 base at J, leaving 8 bases unmatched. Per germline, CDR1 MDHEN and CDR2 SYDVKM. The CDR3 sequence is CASTPSGAGTDTQYF. The CDR3, as DNA: TGTGCCAGCACTCCAAGCGGGGCGGGCACAGATACGCAGTATTTT.

The chain is built from TRBV2 and TRBJ1-5, with D maybe TRBD1 (6 bases). Germline V CDR1 and CDR2: SNHLY, FYNNEI. CDR3 size: 12 residues. Trimming pared 6 bases from V and 7 bases from J, leaving 10 bases between. CDR3 amino acids: CASSQGIQPQHF. The CDR3 region has the DNA TGTGCCAGCAGCCAGGGGATCCAGCCCCAGCATTTT.

The CDR3 bases are TGCGCCAGCAGCCCGGGACAGGCGGAAAAACTGTTTTTT. Its translation: CASSPGQAEKLFF. V usage is TRBV5-1 and J usage is TRBJ1-4; TRBD1 matches at 8 bases. The germline CDR1 and CDR2 sequences are SGHRS and YFSETQ. The CDR3 extends over 13 amino acids. Trimming removed 4 bases from V and 8 bases from J; junction bases left unmatched: 4.

The V and J genes are TRBV6-5 and TRBJ2-6, with D tentatively TRBD2 (6 bases). Germline assignment: CDR1 MNHEY and CDR2 SVGAGI. Trimming took 6 bases from V and 2 from J, leaving 11 bases between them. The CDR3 runs 15 residues. CDR3 amino acids: CASSARGTGANVLTF. In nucleotides, the CDR3 is TGTGCCAGCAGCGCTCGGGGGACTGGGGCCAACGTCCTGACTTTC.

The CDR3 nucleotides are TGTGCCAGCAGTTTAGGTATAGGGGGCTTCTATGGCTACACCTTC. Translated: CASSLGIGGFYGYTF. The V call is TRBV28, the J call TRBJ1-2; 7 bases align to TRBD1. Germline lookup yields CDR1 MDHEN and CDR2 SYDVKM. V was clipped by 2 bases and J by 4 bases; unmatched bases: 7. The CDR3 length is 15 residues.

The chain is built from TRBV29-1 and TRBJ2-1, with D uncertain. The CDR3 is 12 amino acids. The germline gives CDR1 SQVTM, CDR2 ANQGSEA. Trimming took off 3 bases at V and 3 bases at J, with 6 bases between the two ends. Here the CDR3 DNA reads TGCAGCGTTGATCAACACTACAATGAGCAGTTCTTC. Translating it yields CSVDQHYNEQFF.

The CDR3, as DNA: TGCGCCAGCAGCCCGGGACAAACTTACACTGAAGCTTTCTTT. It is translated as CASSPGQTYTEAFF. The chain employs TRBV5-1 and TRBJ1-1, with D possibly being TRBD1 (6 bases). The length of the CDR3 is 14 residues. Germline V gene data show CDR1 as SGHRS and CDR2 as YFSETQ. Trimming took off 4 bases at V and 3 bases at J, with 13 bases between the two ends.

The chain carries TRBV6-1 and TRBJ2-1; possible D gene TRBD1, 6 bases. V was cut by 3 bases and J by 9 bases, with 15 bases left in between. CDR1 MNHNS and CDR2 SASEGT come from the germline V gene. This CDR3 has 14 amino acids. CDR3 coding DNA: TGTGCCAGCAGTGAGGAAGGGACACACGGTGAGCAGTTCTTC. As protein: CASSEEGTHGEQFF.

The chain uses TRBV24-1 and TRBJ2-1; TRBD1 agrees at 9 bases. Germline V CDR1 and CDR2: KGHDR, SFDVKD. There are 17 residues in the CDR3. Unmatched junction bases numbered 15, after V lost 4 bases and J lost 9 bases. The CDR3 nucleotides are TGTGCCACCAGTGACCACGGACAGGGGCCCGAAGGGATTGAGCAGTTCTTC. Encoded protein: CATSDHGQGPEGIEQFF.

The rearrangement links TRBV6-5 to TRBJ2-7; TRBD2 might be the D (5 bases). This CDR3 contains 13 residues. Germline-derived CDR1 and CDR2 are MNHEY and SVGAGI. The germline V and J ends were trimmed by 0 bases and 6 bases, with 9 bases remaining between them. The CDR3 DNA sequence: TGTGCCAGCAGTTACTCGAGGGCTACCGAGCAGTACGTC. Translating it yields CASSYSRATEQYV.

This clone was picked up one time. The chain recombines TRBV2 with TRBJ2-2; 10 bases are shared with TRBD1. The germline V gene has CDR1 SNHLY and CDR2 FYNNEI. This CDR3 is 15 amino acids long. The V segment lost 5 bases and the J segment 3 bases; nucleotides outside the gene matches: 3. The CDR3 DNA reads TGTGCCAGCAGTTTGGGACAGGGGTACACCGGGGAGCTGTTTTTT. This codes for CASSLGQGYTGELFF.

This clone was seen a single time. The rearrangement joins TRBV12-5 to TRBJ2-2; D may be TRBD2 (5 bases). The V end was cut by 5 bases, the J end by 2 bases, with 9 bases between. The length of the CDR3 is 14 residues. Per the germline V gene, CDR1 is LGHNT and CDR2 is FRNRAP. The CDR3 loop is CASGREGNTGELFF. Here the CDR3 DNA reads TGTGCTAGTGGTCGAGAGGGAAACACCGGGGAGCTGTTTTTT.

The genes are TRBV28 and TRBJ1-1; D is possibly TRBD1 (5 bases). This CDR3 spans 14 amino acids. Germline V CDR1 and CDR2: MDHEN, SYDVKM. Between the trimmed V and J ends, which lost 4 bases and 6 bases, there was a span of 15 bases. CDR3 DNA sequence: TGTGCCAGCAGTTACGGGGGGAAGATCCCTGAAGCTTTCTTT. This sequence encodes CASSYGGKIPEAFF.

The chain couples TRBV3-1 (or the pseudogene TRBV3-2) to TRBJ2-4, with D tentatively TRBD1 (5 bases). This CDR3 is built from 17 residues. From germline, CDR1 is LGHDT and CDR2 YNNKEL (reference sequence). V gave up 0 bases and J gave up 0 bases, with 12 bases separating them. CDR3 bases: TGTGCCAGCAGCCAAGATAGGGGCAGCCTAGCCAAAAACATTCAGTACTTC. It is translated as CASSQDRGSLAKNIQYF.

The V and J genes are TRBV6-4 and TRBJ2-1; 7 nucleotides match TRBD2. This CDR3 comprises 14 residues. The germline CDR1 and CDR2 sequences are MRHNA and SNTAGT. Unmatched junction bases numbered 8, after V lost 3 bases and J lost 9 bases. The CDR3 nucleotides read TGTGCCAGCAGTGAGAACGGGGGGTTCTCTGAGCAGTTCTTC. Its translation: CASSENGGFSEQFF.